This T cell receptor (beta chain) is drawn from a study of T cells in localized non-small cell lung cancer. Findings and limits, study-wide: Tumor samples were not multi-region, leaving intratumor heterogeneity unexcluded.

Regarding this clone: Its antigen is undetermined.

After removal of 5 bases from V and 4 bases from J, the junction contained 13 bases not matched to a gene. The germline V gene encodes CDR1 SEHNR and CDR2 FQNEAQ (reference sequence). The CDR3 runs 18 residues. Assay: immunoSEQ multiplex PCR; the TCRdb copy retains only in-frame clones and omits some. The data show roughly 76,000 clones, with 80% seen just once and roughly 19% held by the top ten. The sequences come from PBMCs, collected before any cancer treatment. The TCR comes from a man aged 40 to 69 with stage II squamous cell lung carcinoma. The chain links TRBV7-9 to TRBJ2-3, with TRBD2 matching 12 bases. This chain's CDR3 is CASSAPFRTSGISDTQYF. In nucleotides, the CDR3 is TGTGCCAGCAGCGCCCCTTTTCGGACTAGCGGGATTTCAGATACGCAGTATTTT.